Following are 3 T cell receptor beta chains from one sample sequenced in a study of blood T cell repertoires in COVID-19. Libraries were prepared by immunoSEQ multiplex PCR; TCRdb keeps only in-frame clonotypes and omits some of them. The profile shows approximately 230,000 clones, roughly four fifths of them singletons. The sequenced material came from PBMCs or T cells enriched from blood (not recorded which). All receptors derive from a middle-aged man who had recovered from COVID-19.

The CDR3 region has the DNA TGTGCCAGTATCACCGGGACAGGGGGCGCGGACACTGAAGCTTTCTTT. It codes for CASITGTGGADTEAFF. The V gene is TRBV19, the J gene TRBJ1-1; 12 positions agree with TRBD1. The ends lost 7 bases at V and 3 bases at J; junction bases unmatched: 9. Germline V CDR1 and CDR2: LNHDA, SQIVND (reference sequence). CDR3 length equals 16 residues.

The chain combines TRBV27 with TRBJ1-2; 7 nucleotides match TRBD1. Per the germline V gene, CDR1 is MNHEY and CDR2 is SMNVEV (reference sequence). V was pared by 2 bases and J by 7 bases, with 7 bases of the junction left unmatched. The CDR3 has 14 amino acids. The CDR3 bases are TGTGCCAGCAGTTTACTGACAGGGCGGGGTGGCTACACCTTC. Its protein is CASSLLTGRGGYTF.

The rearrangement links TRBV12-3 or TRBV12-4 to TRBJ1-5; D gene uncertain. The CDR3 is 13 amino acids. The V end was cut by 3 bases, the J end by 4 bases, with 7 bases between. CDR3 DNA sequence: TGTGCCAGCAGTTTTAGTTGGAATCAGCCCCAGCATTTT. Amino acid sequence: CASSFSWNQPQHF.